This entry lists 10 T cell receptor beta chains sequenced from one sample in a study of blood T cell repertoires in COVID-19. Assay used: immunoSEQ multiplex PCR; TCRdb lists only in-frame clones, some missing. The sample shows 150,000 to 200,000 clones, 89% of them seen only once. Material: peripheral blood. The receptors were sampled from a man in his late teens or twenties who had recovered from COVID-19.

V usage is TRBV10-3 and J usage is TRBJ1-5; tentatively, D is TRBD1 (5 bases). Trimming removed 0 bases from V and 1 base from J, with 16 bases in between. The CDR3 is made up of 18 amino acids. CDR1 ENHRY and CDR2 SYGVKD come from the germline V gene. In DNA form, the CDR3 reads TGTGCCATCAGTGAGTCCTTGCAGGGCGGATGGAGCAATCAGCCCCAGCATTTT. Its translation is CAISESLQGGWSNQPQHF.

The genes are TRBV9 and TRBJ1-1, with 7 positions matching TRBD1. The germline V gene encodes CDR1 SGDLS and CDR2 YYNGEE. The trim removed 0 bases at V and 7 bases at J, leaving 6 bases unmatched. The CDR3 has 14 amino acids. Here the CDR3 DNA reads TGTGCCAGCAGCGTAGATCAGGGGGGCGTTGAAGCTTTCTTT. Its protein is CASSVDQGGVEAFF. Combining the CDR3 with reference TRBV9 and TRBJ1-1 gives the whole variable domain DSGVTQTPKHLITATGQRVTLRCSPRSGDLSVYWYQQSLDQGLQFLIQYYNGEERAKGNILERFSAQQFPDLHSELNLSSLELGDSALYFCASSVDQGGVEAFFGQGTRLTVV.

The genes are TRBV6-5 and TRBJ2-7, with TRBD2 identical over 9 bases. The CDR3 sequence is 15 residues long. CDR1 MNHEY and CDR2 SVGAGI come from the germline V gene. V shed 3 bases, J shed 0 bases, and the junction held 3 bases outside the gene matches. CDR3 in DNA: TGTGCCAGCAGTTATGAGCGGGAGGCCTCCTACGAGCAGTACTTC. Translation gives CASSYEREASYEQYF.

The J gene is TRBJ2-5, the V gene TRBV10-3, with a possible D match to TRBD2 (6 bases). Germline assignment: CDR1 ENHRY and CDR2 SYGVKD. Trimming cost V 0 bases and J 4 bases, with 12 bases left between them. The CDR3 consists of 15 residues. The CDR3 is CAISESREVVETQYF. CDR3 DNA sequence: TGTGCCATCAGTGAGTCCAGGGAGGTAGTAGAGACCCAGTACTTC.

The V and J genes are TRBV29-1 and TRBJ2-7; unclear D gene. Germline CDR1 reads SQVTM; CDR2 reads ANQGSEA. V shed 6 bases and J shed 5 bases, with 11 bases lying between them. The CDR3 is made up of 11 amino acids. CDR3 amino acids: CSVATGDEQYF. In DNA, the CDR3 is TGCAGCGTCGCCACCGGAGACGAGCAGTACTTC.

This clone occurred once. The genes are TRBV7-8 and TRBJ1-5, with TRBD1 matching 9 bases. This CDR3 has 15 residues. V lost 7 bases, J lost 4 bases, and 8 bases stayed unmatched. Germline CDR1 SGHVS, CDR2 FQNEAQ. The CDR3 region has the DNA TGTGCCAGCATCCCGGGGGACAGGGTGAATCAGCCCCAGCATTTT. As protein: CASIPGDRVNQPQHF.

The J gene is TRBJ1-1, the V gene TRBV18, with a weak D call TRBD1 (5 bases). This CDR3 contains 15 residues. The germline CDR1 and CDR2 sequences are KGHSH and LQKENI. V gave up 5 bases and J gave up 0 bases, with 13 bases separating them. As DNA, the CDR3 is TGTGCCAGCTCATTGCAAACAGGTCTGAACACTGAAGCTTTCTTT. Translation gives CASSLQTGLNTEAFF. Complete variable domain (other parts from reference TRBV18 and TRBJ1-1): NAGVMQNPRHLVRRRGQEARLRCSPMKGHSHVYWYRQLPEEGLKFMVYLQKENIIDESGMPKERFSAEFPKEGPSILRIQQVVRGDSAAYFCASSLQTGLNTEAFFGQGTRLTVV.

V is TRBV27 and J is TRBJ1-2; no reliable D call. V was shortened by 5 bases and J by 8 bases, with 21 bases between the two germline ends. The germline V gene has CDR1 MNHEY and CDR2 SMNVEV (reference sequence). The CDR3 contains 15 residues. DNA of the CDR3: TGTGCCAGCAGTCCTCTCAGGAGGGTGGAGCGAGGCTACACCTTC. Translated, it gives CASSPLRRVERGYTF.

This clone showed up just a few times. The chain couples TRBV6-5 to TRBJ1-6; D ambiguous. Germline values: CDR1 MNHEY, CDR2 SVGAGI. CDR3 size: 15 residues. V lost 0 bases and J 14 bases, leaving 17 bases between the germline ends. Here the CDR3 reads CASSYSRQRPSTLHF. For the CDR3, the DNA is TGTGCCAGCAGTTACTCGAGGCAGCGGCCAAGCACCCTCCACTTT.

The rearrangement joins TRBV29-1 to TRBJ2-1; tentatively, D is TRBD2 (6 bases). The ends were cut back, 1 base at V and 7 bases at J, with 14 bases in the middle. Germline values: CDR1 SQVTM, CDR2 ANQGSEA. The CDR3 has 14 amino acids. The CDR3 DNA follows: TGCAGCGTTGAAGCGGGCCAGGGAGGAAATGAGCAGTTCTTC. It is translated as CSVEAGQGGNEQFF.